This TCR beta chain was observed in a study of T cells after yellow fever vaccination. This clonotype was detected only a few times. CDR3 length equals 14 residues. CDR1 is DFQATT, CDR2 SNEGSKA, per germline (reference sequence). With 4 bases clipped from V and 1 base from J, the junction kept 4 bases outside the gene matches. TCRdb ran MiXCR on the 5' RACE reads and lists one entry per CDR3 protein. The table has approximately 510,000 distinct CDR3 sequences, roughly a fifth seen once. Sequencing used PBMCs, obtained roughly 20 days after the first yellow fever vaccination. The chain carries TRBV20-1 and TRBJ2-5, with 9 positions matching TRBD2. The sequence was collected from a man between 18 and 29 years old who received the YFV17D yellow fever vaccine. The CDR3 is CSATSGVLQETQYF. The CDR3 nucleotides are TGCAGTGCTACTAGCGGGGTGCTCCAAGAGACCCAGTACTTC.